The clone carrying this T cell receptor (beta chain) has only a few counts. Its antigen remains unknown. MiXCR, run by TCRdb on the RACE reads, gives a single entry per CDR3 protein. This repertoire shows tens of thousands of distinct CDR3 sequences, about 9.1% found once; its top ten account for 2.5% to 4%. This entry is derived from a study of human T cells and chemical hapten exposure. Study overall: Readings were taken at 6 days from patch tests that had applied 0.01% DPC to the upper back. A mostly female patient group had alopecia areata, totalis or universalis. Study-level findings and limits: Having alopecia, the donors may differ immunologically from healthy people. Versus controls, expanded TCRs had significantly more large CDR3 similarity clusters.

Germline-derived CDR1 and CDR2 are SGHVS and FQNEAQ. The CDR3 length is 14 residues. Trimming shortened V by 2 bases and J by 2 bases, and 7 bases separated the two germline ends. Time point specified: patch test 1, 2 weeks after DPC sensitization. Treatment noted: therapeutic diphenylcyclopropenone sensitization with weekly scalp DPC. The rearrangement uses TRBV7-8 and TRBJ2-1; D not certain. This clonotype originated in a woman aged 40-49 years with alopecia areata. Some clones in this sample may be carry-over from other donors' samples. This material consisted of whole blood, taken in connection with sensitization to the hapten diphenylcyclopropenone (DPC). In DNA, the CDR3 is TGTGCCAGCAGCTTAATAGGGCCCTACAATGAGCAGTTCTTC. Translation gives CASSLIGPYNEQFF.